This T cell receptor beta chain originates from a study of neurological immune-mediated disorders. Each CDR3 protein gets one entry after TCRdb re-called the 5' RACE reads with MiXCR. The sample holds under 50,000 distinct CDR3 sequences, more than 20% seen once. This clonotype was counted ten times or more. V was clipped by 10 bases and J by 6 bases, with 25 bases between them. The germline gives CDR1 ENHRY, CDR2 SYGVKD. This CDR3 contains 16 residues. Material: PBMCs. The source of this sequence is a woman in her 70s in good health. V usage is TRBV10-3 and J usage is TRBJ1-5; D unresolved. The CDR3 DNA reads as TGTGCCACCCTCGCCTCAGACGGACGGCGGGGTCAGCCCCAGCATTTT. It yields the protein CATLASDGRRGQPQHF.